The 2 T cell receptor beta chains reported below all come from one sample, sequenced in a study of early T cells in non-severe SARS-CoV-2 infection. One entry per CDR3 protein, called by TCRdb with MiXCR from the 5' RACE reads. The table has roughly 65,000 distinct CDR3 sequences, approximately 11% seen once; the top ten hold around 6.6%. Sequencing input: whole blood. The receptor set was obtained from an adult who was a healthcare worker with PCR-confirmed SARS-CoV-2 infection or an uninfected control (not recorded which).

The chain recombines TRBV28 with TRBJ2-1; no clear D. Germline V gives CDR1 MDHEN, CDR2 SYDVKM. The CDR3 is made up of 13 amino acids. V dropped 3 bases and J dropped 5 bases, with 8 bases sitting between them. The CDR3 is CASSLVENNEQFF. The DNA of the CDR3 is TGTGCCAGCAGTTTGGTGGAGAACAATGAGCAGTTCTTC.

This clonotype turned up a few times. The rearrangement links TRBV7-9 to TRBJ2-3; the D is unclear. Germline CDR1 reads SEHNR; CDR2 reads FQNEAQ (reference sequence). Trimming removed 1 base from V and 10 bases from J, with 9 bases in between. The CDR3 spans 12 residues. The CDR3, as DNA: TGTGCCAGCAGCTTAGAAGCAATAGCGCAGTATTTT. Translation: CASSLEAIAQYF.